The rows below give T cell receptor beta chains drawn from one sample of a study of preoperative IRX-2 immunotherapy in early breast cancer. Clones were read by immunoSEQ multiplex PCR, and TCRdb kept only the in-frame ones, dropping some. This sample carries approximately 1,100 clones, roughly four fifths of them seen once, and the ten largest clones take 11%. This specimen was normal tissue next to the tumor, taken from a patient treated with IRX-2 immunotherapy. The receptors come from a human donor with breast cancer. Both conserved end residues are part of each CDR3. The D gene is left open where the match is weak. Rows may omit the clone size; those that give it use once, few, many or a size class.

v_call	cdr3_length	clone_size	d_call	j_call	cdr3_aa	cdr3_nt
TRBV15	15	.	.	TRBJ2-7	CATSRDSGQINEQYF	TGTGCCACCAGCAGGGACTCGGGACAAATAAACGAGCAGTACTTC
TRBV19	11	few	.	TRBJ2-1	CATEEYNEQFF	TGTGCCACCGAGGAGTACAATGAGCAGTTCTTC
TRBV11-3	16	.	TRBD2	TRBJ2-3	CASSSGTSGRTDTQYF	TGTGCCAGCAGCTCCGGGACTAGCGGGAGAACAGATACGCAGTATTTT
TRBV15	15	.	TRBD1	TRBJ1-4	CASAIRTGVNEKLFF	TGTGCCAGCGCTATCCGGACAGGTGTTAATGAAAAACTGTTTTTT
TRBV6-8	17	once	TRBD2	TRBJ2-7	CASLVLSGLAGLGEQYF	TGTGCCAGCCTGGTGCTCTCGGGACTAGCGGGTTTAGGGGAGCAGTACTTC
TRBV6-8	13	.	.	TRBJ2-7	CASSYGSLYEQYF	TGTGCCAGCAGTTACGGCAGCCTCTACGAGCAGTACTTC
TRBV19	16	.	TRBD1	TRBJ1-5	CATRDRGRSSNQPQHF	TGTGCCACGCGGGACAGGGGTCGGTCGAGCAATCAGCCCCAGCATTTT
TRBV6-8	14	.	TRBD2	TRBJ2-1	CASSGGAGGDEQFF	TGTGCCAGCAGTGGAGGAGCGGGAGGGGATGAGCAGTTCTTC
TRBV19	13	.	.	TRBJ1-1	CASSIWRNTEAFF	TGTGCCAGTAGTATCTGGCGGAACACTGAAGCTTTCTTT
TRBV7-4	15	.	TRBD2	TRBJ2-5	CASSLRTSGAETQYF	TGTGCCAGCAGCTTACGGACTAGCGGGGCAGAGACCCAGTACTTC
TRBV10-2	15	.	.	TRBJ2-5	CASSDPLDTKETQYF	TGCGCCAGCTCCGACCCGCTAGATACTAAAGAGACCCAGTACTTC
TRBV28	13	.	TRBD1	TRBJ1-2	CAIGTAANYGYTF	TGTGCCATCGGGACAGCGGCTAACTATGGCTACACCTTC
TRBV18	16	.	.	TRBJ1-6	CASSPGGAAVSSPLHF	TGTGCCAGCTCACCAGGGGGTGCAGCGGTGTCATCACCCCTCCACTTT
TRBV14	12	few	.	TRBJ2-3	CASSQDRNTQYF	TGTGCCAGCAGCCAAGACCGAAATACGCAGTATTTT
TRBV28	15	.	TRBD1	TRBJ1-1	CASSLGVTGVPEAFF	TGTGCCAGCAGTTTGGGTGTCACAGGGGTCCCTGAAGCTTTCTTT
TRBV28	14	.	TRBD1	TRBJ2-4	CASSSPGGGNIQYF	TGTGCCAGCAGTTCCCCAGGGGGCGGGAACATTCAGTACTTC
TRBV6-8	14	.	.	TRBJ2-5	CASSYRDPPETQYF	TGTGCCAGCAGTTACCGGGACCCCCCAGAGACCCAGTACTTC
TRBV7-5	14	.	.	TRBJ2-4	CASSLRRGENIQYF	TGTGCCAGCAGCTTGCGACGAGGCGAAAACATTCAGTACTTC
TRBV28	14	.	.	TRBJ1-5	CASSLTLPNQPQHF	TGTGCCAGCAGTTTAACCCTACCGAATCAGCCCCAGCATTTT
TRBV19	14	.	.	TRBJ2-3	CASSIGGTTDTQYF	TGTGCCAGTAGTATCGGGGGAACCACAGATACGCAGTATTTT
TRBV28	13	.	.	TRBJ1-1	CASRRRLNTEAFF	TGTGCCAGCAGACGACGTCTAAACACTGAAGCTTTCTTT
TRBV6-8	12	.	.	TRBJ2-7	CASKPNQGPYRF	TGTGCCAGCAAGCCTAACCAAGGACCATACCGGTTC
TRBV19	14	.	.	TRBJ1-1	CASTRPGTNTEAFF	TGTGCCAGTACCCGACCGGGGACGAACACTGAAGCTTTCTTT
TRBV29-1	14	.	.	TRBJ2-1	CSVVGGGSYNEQFF	TGCAGCGTTGTAGGGGGGGGCTCCTACAATGAGCAGTTCTTC
TRBV15	14	.	.	TRBJ2-2	CATSYARETGELFF	TGTGCCACCAGCTATGCCCGAGAAACCGGGGAGCTGTTTTTT
TRBV11-3	15	.	TRBD2	TRBJ2-3	CASSPSGGSTDTQYF	TGTGCCAGCAGCCCCTCGGGGGGGAGCACAGATACGCAGTATTTT
TRBV19	15	.	.	TRBJ1-2	CASSIVERGGSGYTF	TGTGCCAGTAGTATAGTGGAGAGGGGAGGGAGCGGCTACACCTTC
TRBV5-1	14	.	.	TRBJ2-7	CASRDSLSSYEQYF	TGCGCCAGTAGGGACTCCCTAAGCTCCTACGAGCAGTACTTC
TRBV7-2	16	.	TRBD2	TRBJ2-7	CASSSGAGGPFYEQYF	TGTGCCAGCAGCTCCGGGGCGGGAGGGCCATTTTACGAGCAGTACTTC
TRBV6-8	16	.	.	TRBJ2-1	CASTGRGLVGGNEQFF	TGTGCCAGCACCGGCCGGGGCCTAGTGGGGGGTAATGAGCAGTTCTTC
TRBV7-6	14	once	.	TRBJ2-5	CASSSPEGQETQYF	TGTGCCAGCAGCTCACCCGAGGGCCAAGAGACCCAGTACTTC
TRBV14	14	.	.	TRBJ2-7	CASSHIREYYEQYF	TGTGCCAGCAGCCACATTCGGGAGTACTACGAGCAGTACTTC
TRBV29-1	15	.	TRBD2	TRBJ2-4	CSVVGLAERQNIQYF	TGCAGCGTGGTGGGACTAGCGGAAAGGCAAAACATTCAGTACTTC
TRBV15	15	.	TRBD2	TRBJ2-3	CATSRAGGITDTQYF	TGTGCCACCAGCAGAGCGGGGGGTATCACAGATACGCAGTATTTT
TRBV6-8	16	.	.	TRBJ2-6	CASSPGGGAGANVLTF	TGTGCCAGCAGTCCAGGGGGAGGGGCTGGGGCCAACGTCCTGACTTTC
TRBV28	16	once	TRBD1	TRBJ2-1	CASSGTGTGYRNEQFF	TGTGCCAGCAGTGGAACCGGGACAGGGTATCGCAATGAGCAGTTCTTC
TRBV6-8	16	.	.	TRBJ1-4	CASSEDQPRRNEKLFF	TGTGCCAGCAGTGAGGATCAGCCTAGGCGTAATGAAAAACTGTTTTTT
TRBV19	15	.	TRBD1	TRBJ2-1	CASSPRGSSYNEQFF	TGTGCCAGTAGTCCCAGGGGGAGCTCCTACAATGAGCAGTTCTTC
TRBV29-1	17	.	.	TRBJ1-2	CSVEFPRGLGADYGYTF	TGCAGCGTTGAATTTCCGAGGGGGTTGGGGGCTGATTATGGCTACACCTTC